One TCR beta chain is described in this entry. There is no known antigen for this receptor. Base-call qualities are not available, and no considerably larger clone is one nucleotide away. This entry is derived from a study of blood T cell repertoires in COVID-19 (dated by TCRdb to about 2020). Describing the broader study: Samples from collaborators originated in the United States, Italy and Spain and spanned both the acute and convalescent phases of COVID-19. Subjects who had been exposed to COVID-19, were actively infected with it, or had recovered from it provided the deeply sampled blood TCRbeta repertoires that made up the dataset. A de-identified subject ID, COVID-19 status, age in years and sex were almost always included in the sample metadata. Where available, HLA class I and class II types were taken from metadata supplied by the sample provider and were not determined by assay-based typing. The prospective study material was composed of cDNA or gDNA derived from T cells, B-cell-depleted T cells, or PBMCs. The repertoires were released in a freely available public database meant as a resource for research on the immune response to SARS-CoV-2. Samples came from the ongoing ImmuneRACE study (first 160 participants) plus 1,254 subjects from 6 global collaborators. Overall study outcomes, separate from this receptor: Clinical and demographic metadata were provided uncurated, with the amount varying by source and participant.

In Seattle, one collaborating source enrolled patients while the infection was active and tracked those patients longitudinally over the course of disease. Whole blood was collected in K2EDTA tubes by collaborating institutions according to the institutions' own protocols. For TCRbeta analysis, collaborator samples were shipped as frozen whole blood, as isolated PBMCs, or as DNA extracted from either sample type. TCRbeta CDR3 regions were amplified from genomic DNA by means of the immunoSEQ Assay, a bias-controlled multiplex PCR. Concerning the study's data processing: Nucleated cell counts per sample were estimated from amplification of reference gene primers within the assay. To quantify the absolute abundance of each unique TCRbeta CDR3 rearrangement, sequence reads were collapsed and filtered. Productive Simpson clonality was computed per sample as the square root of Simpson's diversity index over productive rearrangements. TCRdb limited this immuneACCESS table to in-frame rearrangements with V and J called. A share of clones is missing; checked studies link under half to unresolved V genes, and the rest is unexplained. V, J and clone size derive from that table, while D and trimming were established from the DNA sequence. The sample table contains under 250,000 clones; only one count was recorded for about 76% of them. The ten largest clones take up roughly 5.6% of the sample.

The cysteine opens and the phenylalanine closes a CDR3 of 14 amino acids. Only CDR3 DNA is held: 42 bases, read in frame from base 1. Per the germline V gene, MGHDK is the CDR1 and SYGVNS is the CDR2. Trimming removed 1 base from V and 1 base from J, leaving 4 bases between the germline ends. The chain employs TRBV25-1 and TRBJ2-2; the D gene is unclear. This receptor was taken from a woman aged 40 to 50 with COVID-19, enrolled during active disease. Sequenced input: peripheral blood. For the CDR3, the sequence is CASSEFRNTGELFF. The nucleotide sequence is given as TGTGCCAGCAGTGAATTCCGGAACACCGGGGAGCTGTTTTTT.